This is a list of T cell receptor beta chains from one sample in a study of technical replicates of blood from several donors. The protocol was immunoSEQ multiplex PCR, while the TCRdb copy is restricted to in-frame clones and leaves out a portion. Of approximately 75,000 clones detected, around four fifths appear once; the ten largest clones hold roughly 3.7%. The sample comprised PBMCs. These receptors were obtained from a human donor in good health. Some clones in this sample may be carry-over from other donors' samples. The CDR3 runs from the conserved cysteine through the conserved F or W.

j_call v_call cdr3_aa
TRBJ2-1 TRBV5-1 CASSLGTHNEQFF
TRBJ1-5 TRBV6-5 CASRLDSNQPQHF
TRBJ1-5 TRBV27 CASSGSGMGNQPQHF
TRBJ1-2 TRBV27 CASRTIRGLSYGYTF
TRBJ2-7 TRBV7-2 CARPLGGLAGRDDYEQYF
TRBJ2-5 TRBV5-6 CASSLGGSGAETQYF
TRBJ1-1 TRBV7-6 CASSRSVREGEAFF
TRBJ2-1 TRBV18 CASSLPGVSYNEQFF
TRBJ2-7 TRBV7-9 CASSLTGLVYEQYF
TRBJ2-3 TRBV29-1 CSSSGTTSTDTQYF
TRBJ2-2 TRBV7-9 CASSLVVGELFF
TRBJ1-4 TRBV7-9 CASSSTGSNEKLFF
TRBJ2-7 TRBV19 CASSRLAGGPYEQYF
TRBJ2-3 TRBV28 CASSFLGLAGVYTQYF
TRBJ2-1 TRBV4-1 CASSQEGAGEANEQFF
TRBJ2-3 TRBV4-2 CASSQEIRIAGYTDTQYF
TRBJ1-4 TRBV2 CASSEEGGKLFF
TRBJ1-5 TRBV5-4 CASSFGADQPQHF
TRBJ1-2 TRBV29-1 CSFQEDYGYTF
TRBJ1-1 TRBV9 CASSIQPMNTEAFF
TRBJ1-3 TRBV9 CASANPQGTSGNTIYF
TRBJ2-7 TRBV19 CASSISEVGKTYEQYF
TRBJ2-5 TRBV6-1 CASIGGQQETQYF
TRBJ2-5 TRBV25-1 CASSGPGGETQYF
TRBJ2-3 TRBV6-5 CATNRGGTDTQYF
TRBJ2-5 TRBV4-1 CASSQDSGWETQYF
TRBJ2-7 TRBV4-1 CASSQGRADEQYF
TRBJ2-6 TRBV30 CASRGYSGANVLTF
TRBJ2-6 TRBV18 CASSPPVTGASGANVLTF
TRBJ1-3 TRBV29-1 CSARLIRGNTIYF
TRBJ1-5 TRBV4-3 CASSQEPRADQPQHF
TRBJ1-5 TRBV27 CASKSTIQGQGQPQHF
TRBJ2-1 TRBV30 CAWSFGLYNEQFF
TRBJ1-5 TRBV19 CASSTLGGAVNQPQHF
TRBJ2-1 TRBV18 CASSLTSGSYNEQFF
TRBJ2-1 TRBV6-4 CASSDSKPGHQTKQFF
TRBJ1-4 TRBV6-5 CASSYSVRHLNEKLFF
TRBJ1-2 TRBV7-9 CASSGTGESGYTF
TRBJ1-5 TRBV21-1 CASSDPRDRVSSQPQHF
TRBJ2-5 TRBV9 CASSVDLRETQYF
TRBJ2-1 TRBV5-1 CASSFIAGVSNEQFF
TRBJ2-2 TRBV9 CASSVKVAGNTGELFF
TRBJ1-4 TRBV7-2 CASSSGQTGKEKLFF
TRBJ2-7 TRBV4-3 CASSQGRGSYEQYF
TRBJ1-2 TRBV4-1 CASSQGTGVGGYTF
TRBJ2-2 TRBV27 CASSLKQGSLTWDTGELFF
TRBJ2-7 TRBV5-1 CASSLALAGFEQYF
TRBJ2-1 TRBV5-1 CASSLSVSGGGGEQFF
TRBJ2-7 TRBV6-5 CASRPGSYEQYF
TRBJ2-7 TRBV6-5 CASSYGGQGTYEQYF
TRBJ1-5 TRBV4-1 CASSQDRGSYQPQHF
TRBJ2-3 TRBV2 CASRQGDRVKDTQYF
TRBJ1-6 TRBV7-9 CASSMDGQGVNSPLHF
TRBJ1-2 TRBV5-4 CASSPKRLRTASNYGYTF
TRBJ2-2 TRBV14 CASSQDLPRAGELFF
TRBJ2-5 TRBV30 CASLAGNWAVYVSSDGETQYF
TRBJ2-1 TRBV9 CASSVAAGASYNEQFF
TRBJ1-1 TRBV4-1 CASSQDWFPGGNTEAFF
TRBJ2-5 TRBV6-1 CASSRQETQYF